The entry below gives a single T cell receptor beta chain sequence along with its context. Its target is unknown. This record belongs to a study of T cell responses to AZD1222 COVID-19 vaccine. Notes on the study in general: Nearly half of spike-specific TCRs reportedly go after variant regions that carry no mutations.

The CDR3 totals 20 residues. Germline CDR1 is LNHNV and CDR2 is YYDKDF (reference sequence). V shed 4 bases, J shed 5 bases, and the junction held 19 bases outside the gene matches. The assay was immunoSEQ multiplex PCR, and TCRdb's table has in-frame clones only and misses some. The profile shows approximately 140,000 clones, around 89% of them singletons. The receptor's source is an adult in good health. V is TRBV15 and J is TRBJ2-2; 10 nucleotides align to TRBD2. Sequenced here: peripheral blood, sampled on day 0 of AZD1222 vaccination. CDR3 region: CATSTHIGASGGKRTGELFF. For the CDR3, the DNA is TGTGCCACCAGCACCCACATAGGAGCTAGCGGGGGCAAAAGGACCGGGGAGCTGTTTTTT.